This TCR beta chain was sequenced during a study of T cell responses to AZD1222 COVID-19 vaccine. The wider study: The study pooled second doses at about 4 or about 12 weeks.

TCRdb keeps only in-frame clones here, not all; method: immunoSEQ multiplex PCR. The profile shows approximately 150,000 clones, roughly 90% of them singletons. The sequence came from an adult in good health. The input for sequencing was peripheral blood, taken on day 0 of AZD1222 vaccination.

The CDR3 DNA follows: TGTGCCAGCAGTTTCCCGCGGACTCTCAATCAGCCCCAGCATTTT. Translating gives CASSFPRTLNQPQHF. V and J are TRBV28 and TRBJ1-5; D is unresolved. Germline V gives CDR1 MDHEN, CDR2 SYDVKM. The CDR3 totals 15 residues. Trimming removed 3 bases from V and 3 bases from J, with 12 bases in between.